This is a list of T cell receptor beta chains from one sample in a study of shared clonotypes between healthy human individuals. Profiled with immunoSEQ multiplex PCR; TCRdb holds only in-frame clones, not every one. Counted here are some 2.1 million clones, about 95% occurring once; the ten biggest clones make up more than 0.95%. Sequencing was carried out using naive CD8+ T cells sorted from blood. Source of these receptors: a man in his late teens or twenties in good health. The CDR3 runs from the conserved cysteine through the conserved F or W. A D gene is named only where the DNA matches it firmly. Not all rows give a size; the values are once, few, many and, for expanded clones, a class.

j_gene	d_gene	v_gene	abundance	CDR3nt	CDR3aa
TRBJ1-2	-	TRBV9	-	TGTGCCAGCAGCGTCGCAGGGTTGGACTATGGCTACACCTTC	CASSVAGLDYGYTF
TRBJ2-7	-	TRBV9	-	TGTGCCAGCAGCGAACTGGGGCAGGGAGTATACGAGCAGTACTTC	CASSELGQGVYEQYF
TRBJ2-7	-	TRBV4-1	few	TGCGCCAGCAGCCAACAGGGCTCCTACGAGCAGTACTTC	CASSQQGSYEQYF
TRBJ1-2	-	TRBV11-3	-	TGTGCCAGCAGCTCTTTAGCCCTCACCTTAGCTAACTATGGCTACACCTTC	CASSSLALTLANYGYTF
TRBJ1-1	-	TRBV13	-	TGTGCCAGCAGCCCGACTACGAACGCTGAAGCTTTCTTT	CASSPTTNAEAFF
TRBJ2-7	-	TRBV4-1	-	TGCGCCAGCAGCCAAGTGCCAGACGGAGCGGCATACCTAGGCTACGAGCAGTACTTC	CASSQVPDGAAYLGYEQYF
TRBJ2-5	TRBD2	TRBV7-9	once	TGTGCCAGCAGCTTACACGCCGGGGGGGCCGCGGAGACCCAGTACTTC	CASSLHAGGAAETQYF
TRBJ2-7	TRBD2	TRBV6-5	-	TGTGCCAGCAGTTTAGGGACTGGGGGGGCCTACGAGCAGTACTTC	CASSLGTGGAYEQYF
TRBJ1-1	-	TRBV6-6	-	TGTGCCAGCAGTTACCCCACACCGGCCGGCACTGAAGCTTTCTTT	CASSYPTPAGTEAFF
TRBJ1-1	TRBD1	TRBV30	-	TGTGCCTGGAGTTCGGACAGGGCCACTGAAGCTTTCTTT	CAWSSDRATEAFF
TRBJ2-7	-	TRBV9	-	TGTGCCAGCAGCGCCACTTACGAGCAGTACTTC	CASSATYEQYF
TRBJ2-7	TRBD1	TRBV23-1	-	TGCGCCAGACCCCCGACAGGGGAACACTACGAGCAGTACTTC	CARPPTGEHYEQYF
TRBJ2-5	-	TRBV11-2	-	TGTGCCAGCAGCTTAGTGGGGGCTCAGGAGACCCAGTACTTC	CASSLVGAQETQYF
TRBJ2-1	TRBD1	TRBV19	once	TGTGCCAGTAGCCCGACAGGGAATACCTACAATGAGCAGTTCTTC	CASSPTGNTYNEQFF
TRBJ2-7	-	TRBV7-9	-	TGTGCCAGCAGCTTAGAAATTAGCTACGAGCAGTACTTC	CASSLEISYEQYF
TRBJ1-1	-	TRBV2	-	TGTGCCAGCAGTGAAGCGGGCAGGGCCCTGAACACTGAAGCTTTCTTT	CASSEAGRALNTEAFF
TRBJ2-7	TRBD1	TRBV7-9	-	TGTGCCAGCAGCTCCCAGGGGGATTGGAACGAGCAGTACTTC	CASSSQGDWNEQYF